The T cell receptor beta chain described here comes from a study of siplizumab effects on memory and regulatory T cells. TCRdb's table, derived via immunoSEQ multiplex PCR, lists solely in-frame clones and lacks some. The data hold some 110,000 clones, with about 95% observed a single time. V was shortened by 5 bases and J by 1 base, with 14 bases between the two germline ends. CDR1 and CDR2 from the germline V gene are LNHDA and SQIVND (reference sequence). CDR3 length equals 15 residues. Source material: non-Treg CD4+ T cells sorted from blood. The origin of this receptor is a human donor in good health. This chain links TRBV19 with TRBJ1-1, with D maybe TRBD1 (5 bases). CDR3 DNA: TGTGCCAGTAGTCAAATTGCCGGGGCGAACACTGAAGCTTTCTTT. This codes for CASSQIAGANTEAFF.